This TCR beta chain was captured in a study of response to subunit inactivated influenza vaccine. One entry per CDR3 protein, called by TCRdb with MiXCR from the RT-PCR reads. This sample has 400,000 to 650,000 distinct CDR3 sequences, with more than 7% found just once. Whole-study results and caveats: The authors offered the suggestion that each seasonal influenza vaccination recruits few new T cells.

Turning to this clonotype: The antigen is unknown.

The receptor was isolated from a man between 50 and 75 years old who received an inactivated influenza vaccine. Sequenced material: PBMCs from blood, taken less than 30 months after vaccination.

CDR3: CASKLWAQGENEKLFF. The DNA of the CDR3 is TGTGCCAGCAAGCTATGGGCCCAGGGGGAAAATGAAAAACTGTTTTTT. The V call is TRBV13, the J call TRBJ1-4; 7 bases map to TRBD1. This CDR3 is 16 amino acids long. CDR1 and CDR2 from the germline V gene are PRHDT and FYEKMQ (reference sequence). After removal of 7 bases from V and 5 bases from J, the junction contained 13 bases not matched to a gene.